This is a list of T cell receptor beta chains from one sample in a study of low-dose radiotherapy and immunotherapy resistance in tumors. TCRdb reanalysed the reads using MiXCR and keeps one entry per CDR3 protein. Of around 80,000 distinct CDR3 sequences listed, under 20% are singletons. The sequencing used PBMCs, collected after low-dose radiotherapy plus immunotherapy. The receptors were gathered from a male donor with prostate cancer. The CDR3 runs from the conserved cysteine through the conserved F or W. Each record gives: CDR3 length, V gene, D gene, J gene, clone size, CDR3 protein, CDR3 DNA. D genes are given only for firm matches. The size entry is marked missing in some rows and otherwise reads once, few, many or a size class.

13	TRBV28	NA	TRBJ1-1	NA	CASRPSGNTEAFF	TGTGCCAGCAGACCCTCAGGGAACACTGAAGCTTTCTTT
14	TRBV2	TRBD1	TRBJ2-7	NA	CASSFRQGVDEQYF	TGTGCCAGCAGTTTTCGACAGGGGGTGGACGAGCAGTACTTC
13	TRBV6-2/TRBV6-3	TRBD2	TRBJ2-1	many	CASRKAGTNEQFF	TGTGCCAGCAGAAAAGCGGGGACCAATGAGCAGTTCTTC
14	TRBV11-1	NA	TRBJ2-1	many	CASSLEISDNEQFF	TGTGCCAGCAGCCTGGAAATCTCAGACAATGAGCAGTTCTTC
13	TRBV7-2	NA	TRBJ2-7	many	CASSSDLSYEQYF	TGTGCCAGCAGCTCGGACTTATCCTACGAGCAGTACTTC
14	TRBV30	NA	TRBJ2-7	few	CASSTSGTPYEQYF	TGTGCCTCGTCGACATCCGGGACACCATACGAGCAGTACTTC
14	TRBV11-2	NA	TRBJ2-1	many	CASSPRAFSDEQFF	TGTGCCAGCAGCCCTCGGGCCTTCTCCGATGAGCAGTTCTTC
14	TRBV6-2/TRBV6-3	TRBD1	TRBJ1-2	NA	CASREQGANYGYTF	TGTGCCAGCAGGGAACAGGGGGCTAACTATGGCTACACCTTC
17	TRBV7-2	TRBD2	TRBJ2-3	many	CASSFFSGSHGTDTQYF	TGTGCCAGCAGCTTTTTTAGCGGGTCCCACGGGACAGATACGCAGTATTTT
17	TRBV4-2	TRBD2	TRBJ2-5	many	CASSQDTQRGYQETQYF	TGTGCCAGCAGCCAAGATACCCAGCGGGGTTACCAAGAGACCCAGTACTTC
13	TRBV27	NA	TRBJ1-5	many	CASSPAPNQPQHF	TGTGCCAGCAGCCCGGCTCCGAATCAGCCCCAGCATTTT
11	TRBV29-1	NA	TRBJ1-1	many	CSVVPGVEAFF	TGCAGCGTTGTGCCGGGGGTTGAGGCTTTCTTT
15	TRBV20-1	NA	TRBJ1-5	many	CSASPNSRSNQPQHF	TGCAGTGCTAGTCCGAACTCTAGGAGCAATCAGCCCCAGCATTTT
15	TRBV28	TRBD1	TRBJ1-5	many	CASTSMTGVNQPQHF	TGTGCCAGCACCTCGATGACAGGGGTCAATCAGCCCCAGCATTTT
15	TRBV4-3	TRBD1	TRBJ2-5	few	CASSQETGTAETQYF	TGCGCCAGCAGCCAAGAGACAGGGACGGCGGAGACCCAGTACTTC
15	TRBV6-2/TRBV6-3	NA	TRBJ2-2	many	CASSPGYSNTGELFF	TGTGCCAGCAGCCCAGGGTATTCGAACACCGGGGAGCTGTTTTTT
13	TRBV7-2	TRBD2	TRBJ2-1	many	CASSLVTGGSPFF	TGTGCCAGCAGCTTAGTGACTGGCGGGAGCCCGTTCTTC
13	TRBV19	TRBD1	TRBJ1-5	many	CASRDSTNQPQHF	TGTGCCAGTCGGGACAGCACTAATCAGCCCCAGCATTTT
15	TRBV7-2	NA	TRBJ2-7	many	CASSPPGAQGYEQYF	TGTGCCAGCAGCCCCCCGGGGGCGCAGGGCTACGAGCAGTACTTC
14	TRBV27	NA	TRBJ2-1	many	CASSSPGVHNEQFF	TGTGCCAGCAGTTCGCCGGGAGTCCACAATGAGCAGTTCTTC
16	TRBV28	TRBD2	TRBJ2-7	many	CASSLWGGSLSYEQYF	TGTGCCAGCAGTTTATGGGGCGGGAGTCTCTCCTACGAGCAGTACTTC
14	TRBV7-8	NA	TRBJ2-2	many	CASSEAGSTGELFF	TGTGCCAGCAGTGAGGCGGGGAGCACCGGGGAGCTGTTTTTT
18	TRBV14	NA	TRBJ1-4	many	CASSLRGLSPTTNEKLFF	TGTGCCAGCAGCCTACGGGGGCTCTCCCCAACAACTAATGAAAAACTGTTTTTT
13	TRBV10-3	NA	TRBJ2-7	NA	CASGFERSYEQYF	TGTGCCAGTGGATTTGAGCGGTCCTACGAGCAGTACTTC
15	TRBV5-1	TRBD1	TRBJ1-1	many	CASSPGQGGSTEAFF	TGCGCCAGCAGCCCTGGACAGGGCGGAAGCACTGAAGCTTTCTTT
17	TRBV7-2	TRBD2	TRBJ2-3	many	CASSDRLAGAGTDTQYF	TGTGCCAGCAGCGACAGACTAGCGGGAGCCGGCACAGATACGCAGTATTTT
16	TRBV20-1	TRBD1	TRBJ2-2	many	CSASSPKGANTGELFF	TGCAGTGCTAGCTCCCCTAAGGGGGCAAACACCGGGGAGCTGTTTTTT
15	TRBV7-9	TRBD1	TRBJ1-5	many	CASSAQGTGLQPQHF	TGTGCCAGCAGCGCCCAAGGGACAGGGTTGCAGCCCCAGCATTTT
15	TRBV19	NA	TRBJ1-1	many	CASSIGGGGNTEAFF	TGTGCCAGTAGTATCGGAGGTGGGGGGAACACTGAAGCTTTCTTT
16	TRBV19	NA	TRBJ2-1	many	CASSIVSGSSYNEQFF	TGTGCCAGTAGTATTGTGAGCGGAAGCTCCTACAATGAGCAGTTCTTC
16	TRBV7-8	NA	TRBJ2-2	many	CASSPEGTPNTGELFF	TGTGCCAGCAGCCCGGAGGGGACACCAAACACCGGGGAGCTGTTTTTT
11	TRBV7-3	NA	TRBJ1-2	many	CASSPGVGYTF	TGTGCCAGCAGCCCAGGGGTCGGCTACACCTTC
12	TRBV3-1	TRBD2	TRBJ2-7	once	CASTTSGTEQYF	TGTGCCAGCACCACTAGCGGGACCGAGCAGTACTTC
12	TRBV29-1	NA	TRBJ2-3	many	CSVETRTDTQYF	TGCAGCGTTGAAACTCGGACAGATACGCAGTATTTT
14	TRBV20-1	NA	TRBJ2-5	many	CSADPGGVLETQYF	TGCAGTGCTGACCCGGGTGGGGTCCTCGAGACCCAGTACTTC
14	TRBV2	TRBD1	TRBJ2-7	many	CASRADRERYEQYF	TGTGCCAGCAGGGCCGACAGGGAGCGCTACGAGCAGTACTTC
16	TRBV20-1	TRBD2	TRBJ2-7	NA	CSARDVGTSGTYEQYF	TGCAGTGCTAGAGATGTCGGGACTAGCGGGACCTACGAGCAGTACTTC